The 22 T cell receptor beta chains reported below all come from one sample, sequenced in a study of a mutant IDH1 vaccine in newly diagnosed glioma. The time point is: baseline, week 1 (first vaccination visit). Sample treatment: pre-vaccination baseline after standard-of-care therapy. Generated by immunoSEQ multiplex PCR, the TCRdb table keeps only in-frame clones and is missing some. The data contain roughly 38,000 clones, just under 95% of them singletons. Sequencing used PBMCs, obtained from a glioma patient treated with radiotherapy, temozolomide or both. The receptors were gathered from a man in his late teens or twenties with glioma.

This chain connects TRBV19 to TRBJ2-2; 11 bases are a match to TRBD2. The CDR3 has 15 amino acids. Germline V gives CDR1 LNHDA, CDR2 SQIVND (reference sequence). The J segment lost 6 bases and the V segment lost 1 base, leaving 1 base of the junction unmatched. The CDR3 here is CASSIGSGRAGELFF. CDR3 DNA sequence: TGTGCCAGTAGTATAGGTAGCGGGAGGGCCGGGGAGCTGTTTTTT.

The chain has TRBV28 and TRBJ1-5, with D uncertain. In germline, CDR1 is MDHEN, CDR2 SYDVKM. The V gene lost 3 bases and the J gene lost 6 bases, with 3 bases spanning the gap. This CDR3 has 11 amino acids. CDR3 sequence (DNA): TGTGCCAGCAGTTTGGGTCAGCCCCAGCATTTT. It is translated as CASSLGQPQHF.

This clone has only one observation. This chain joins TRBV28 and TRBJ1-1; D is uncertain. Germline V gene lookup returns CDR1 MDHEN and CDR2 SYDVKM. This CDR3 comprises 12 residues. Trimming took 6 bases from V and 8 from J, leaving 13 bases between them. This CDR3 is CASSRDLGEAFF. Here the CDR3 DNA reads TGTGCCAGCAGCCGGGATTTAGGGGAAGCTTTCTTT.

The rearrangement joins TRBV7-8 to TRBJ2-2; no reliable D call. Germline values: CDR1 SGHVS, CDR2 FQNEAQ. This CDR3 region has 14 residues. Deletions cut 6 bases from V and 0 bases from J, with 8 bases between. The CDR3 bases are TGTGCCAGCAGGACGGATTCGAACACCGGGGAGCTGTTTTTT. This codes for CASRTDSNTGELFF.

The V gene is TRBV5-6, the J gene TRBJ1-1, with D unclear. Germline assignment: CDR1 SGHDT and CDR2 YYEEEE. The CDR3 is 14 amino acids. Trimming left V 0 bases short and J 0 bases short, with 6 bases between. CDR3 protein: CASSLGRVNTEAFF. The CDR3 DNA sequence: TGTGCCAGCAGCTTGGGCAGAGTGAACACTGAAGCTTTCTTT.

The chain has TRBV15 and TRBJ1-1; possibly TRBD1 for D (6 bases). This CDR3 comprises 16 residues. The V gene's germline CDR1 is LNHNV and CDR2 YYDKDF (reference sequence). The germline V and J ends were trimmed by 0 bases and 1 base, with 12 bases remaining between them. CDR3 nucleotides: TGTGCCACCAGCAGAGATTTGGGGGCAGGGAACACTGAAGCTTTCTTT. This codes for CATSRDLGAGNTEAFF.

This clone was recorded only once. V gene TRBV9 combines with J gene TRBJ2-5; a weak D match, TRBD2 (5 bases). There are 14 residues in the CDR3. The germline V gene has CDR1 SGDLS and CDR2 YYNGEE. V was clipped by 4 bases and J by 2 bases, with 12 bases between them. The DNA for the CDR3 is TGTGCCAGCAGCCCAGGAGGCAGACAAGAGACCCAGTACTTC. This encodes CASSPGGRQETQYF.

V is TRBV11-1 and J is TRBJ2-7; D unclear. CDR3 length: 15 residues. The V gene lost 0 bases and the J gene lost 1 base, with 10 bases spanning the gap. CDR1 and CDR2 from the germline V gene are SGHAT and FQDESV (reference sequence). The CDR3 DNA follows: TGTGCCAGCAGCTTAGCCACTACCCGATCCTACGAGCAGTACTTC. This sequence encodes CASSLATTRSYEQYF.

The chain is built from TRBV29-1 and TRBJ2-1; 12 bases agree with TRBD1. The germline V gene encodes CDR1 SQVTM and CDR2 ANQGSEA. Trimming took 4 bases from V and 8 from J; bases not matched to a gene: 3. The CDR3 runs 13 residues. As DNA, the CDR3 is TGCAGCGTTGGGGACAGGGGGCCTTATGAGCAGTTCTTC. It translates to CSVGDRGPYEQFF.

This sequence joins TRBV5-6 and TRBJ1-5; TRBD1 matches 9 bases. CDR1 is SGHDT and CDR2 is YYEEEE in the germline V gene. The CDR3 sequence is 12 residues long. V lost 4 bases, J lost 9 bases, and 2 bases stayed unmatched. The CDR3 protein is CASSRGQGPQHF. The DNA for the CDR3 is TGTGCCAGCAGCCGGGGACAGGGGCCCCAGCATTTT.

In regard to this clone: The sample has other DNA sequences that encode this CDR3 too. CDR3: CASSLGRNTEAFF. CDR3 DNA: TGTGCCAGCAGCTTAGGGAGGAACACTGAAGCTTTCTTT. The chain combines TRBV7-2 with TRBJ1-1; D is ambiguous. V lost 1 base and J lost 1, with 4 bases in between. This CDR3 is built from 13 residues. In germline, CDR1 is SGHTA, CDR2 FQGNSA.

J is TRBJ1-5 and V is TRBV6-5; 7 bases match TRBD1. The CDR3 is 14 residues long. With V trimmed by 6 bases and J by 5 bases, 7 bases remained unmatched. Germline-derived CDR1 and CDR2 are MNHEY and SVGAGI. The CDR3 DNA reads TGTGCCAGCAGCCGTCAGGGGGGGGATCAGCCCCAGCATTTT. This encodes CASSRQGGDQPQHF.

The CDR3 loop reads CASSPDRNEKLFF. CDR3 DNA: TGTGCCAGCAGTCCGGACAGAAATGAAAAACTGTTTTTT. The chain couples TRBV2 to TRBJ1-4; D possibly corresponds to TRBD1 (6 bases). V was shortened by 5 bases and J by 5 bases, with 9 bases between the two germline ends. CDR1 and CDR2 (germline): SNHLY, FYNNEI. This CDR3 contains 13 residues.

The genes are TRBV4-2 and TRBJ2-6; 7 bases fit TRBD1. Losses at the gene ends were 1 base for V and 0 bases for J; bases not matched to a gene: 12. This CDR3 is 20 amino acids long. Germline CDR1 LGHNA, CDR2 YNFKEQ. CDR3 in amino acids: CASSQAPIQGWSSGANVLTF. CDR3 DNA sequence: TGTGCCAGCAGCCAAGCCCCTATACAGGGGTGGAGCTCTGGGGCCAACGTCCTGACTTTC.

V and J are TRBV5-1 and TRBJ2-7; D gene unclear. Germline V gene data show CDR1 as SGHRS and CDR2 as YFSETQ. V was cut by 0 bases and J by 0 bases, with 7 bases left in between. The CDR3 length is 14 residues. The CDR3, as DNA: TGCGCCAGCAGCTTGGAAGCGAGCTCCTACGAGCAGTACTTC. Translating gives CASSLEASSYEQYF. The entire variable domain, with the rest obtained from reference TRBV5-1 and TRBJ2-7, is as follows: KAGVTQTPRYLIKTRGQQVTLSCSPISGHRSVSWYQQTPGQGLQFLFEYFSETQRNKGNFPGRFSGRQFSNSRSEMNVSTLELGDSALYLCASSLEASSYEQYFGPGTRLTVT.

The rearrangement links TRBV5-1 to TRBJ1-4; D uncertain. The CDR3 consists of 14 residues. In germline, CDR1 is SGHRS, CDR2 YFSETQ. V shed 4 bases and J shed 4 bases, with 11 bases lying between them. CDR3: CASSRAGVNEKLFF. The CDR3 nucleotides are TGCGCCAGCAGCCGAGCCGGGGTTAATGAAAAACTGTTTTTT.

This clone was detected only once. This chain connects TRBV5-4 to TRBJ1-1; maybe TRBD1 (6 bases). The CDR3 sequence is 14 residues long. Germline V gives CDR1 SGHNT, CDR2 YYREEE (reference sequence). Trimming removed 0 bases from V and 5 bases from J, with 11 bases in between. In nucleotides, the CDR3 is TGTGCCAGCAGCTTGGACAGGGTAGGAACTGAAGCTTTCTTT. Translating gives CASSLDRVGTEAFF.

In its sample, this clone was seen once. V gene TRBV7-8 combines with J gene TRBJ2-1; D assignment may be TRBD1 or TRBD2 (5 bases each). CDR3 length: 17 residues. V dropped 6 bases and J dropped 5 bases, with 23 bases sitting between them. CDR1 is SGHVS and CDR2 is FQNEAQ in the germline V gene. The CDR3 reads CASSQRRDPGLDNEQFF. The CDR3 nucleotides are TGTGCCAGCAGTCAACGCCGGGACCCGGGGCTGGACAATGAGCAGTTCTTC.

The gene calls are TRBV5-1 and TRBJ1-1, with a possible D match to TRBD1 (5 bases). V lost 1 base and J lost 3, with 10 bases in between. The CDR3 runs 14 residues. Germline CDR1 reads SGHRS; CDR2 reads YFSETQ. CDR3 nucleotide sequence: TGCGCCAGCAGCTTGACCAGGGTTGACACTGAAGCTTTCTTT. Protein product: CASSLTRVDTEAFF.

The chain links TRBV7-2 to TRBJ1-1; D unclear. Looked up from germline, CDR1 is SGHTA and CDR2 is FQGNSA. Between the trimmed V and J ends, which lost 5 bases and 0 bases, there was a span of 7 bases. The CDR3 runs to 13 residues. The CDR3 loop reads CASSPRLNTEAFF. In nucleotides, the CDR3 is TGTGCCAGCAGCCCCCGATTGAACACTGAAGCTTTCTTT.

The rearrangement links TRBV27 to TRBJ1-1; 7 positions agree with TRBD1. CDR1 and CDR2 from the germline V gene are MNHEY and SMNVEV (reference sequence). This CDR3 is 13 amino acids long. The trim removed 6 bases at V and 5 bases at J, leaving 6 bases unmatched. CDR3 amino acids: CASRRQGGTEAFF. For the CDR3, the DNA is TGTGCCAGCAGGAGACAGGGAGGAACTGAAGCTTTCTTT.

V and J are TRBV7-9 and TRBJ2-7, with TRBD1 identical over 9 bases. CDR3 length equals 16 residues. Germline CDR1 reads SEHNR; CDR2 reads FQNEAQ (reference sequence). V was clipped by 2 bases and J by 5 bases; unmatched bases: 10. Here the CDR3 reads CASSLSGTGKIHEQYF. CDR3 bases: TGTGCCAGCAGCTTAAGTGGGACAGGGAAAATACACGAGCAGTACTTC. The complete variable domain, with remaining parts taken from reference TRBV7-9 and TRBJ2-7, reads DTGVSQNPRHKITKRGQNVTFRCDPISEHNRLYWYRQTLGQGPEFLTYFQNEAQLEKSRLLSDRFSAERPKGSFSTLEIQRTEQGDSAMYLCASSLSGTGKIHEQYFGPGTRLTVT.